These 3 T cell receptor beta chains were sequenced from one sample in a study of identical twins. TCRdb re-called the 5' RACE reads through MiXCR, storing one row per CDR3 protein. Seen here are 1.5 million to 2 million distinct CDR3 sequences, under 35% observed once, and the top ten hold under 0.35%. The sequencing input was cord blood. All receptors derive from a newborn girl in good health.

The chain couples TRBV20-1 to TRBJ1-1; D is ambiguous. The V gene lost 3 bases and the J gene lost 11 bases, with 16 bases spanning the gap. Germline-derived CDR1 and CDR2 are DFQATT and SNEGSKA (reference sequence). The length of the CDR3 is 12 residues. CDR3 residues: CSASSDPLRAFF. In nucleotides, the CDR3 is TGCAGTGCTAGTAGTGACCCCCTTAGGGCTTTCTTT.

CDR3 sequence (DNA): TGTGCCAGCAGCCGTTTTGCGGGACCCACAGATACGCAGTATTTT. It specifies CASSRFAGPTDTQYF. This rearrangement joins TRBV9 to TRBJ2-3, with D possibly TRBD2 on 6 matching bases. The CDR3 loop spans 15 amino acids. Germline CDR1 is SGDLS and CDR2 is YYNGEE. V dropped 4 bases and J dropped 2 bases, with 14 bases sitting between them.

This clonotype was recorded a few times. Since a far larger clone is one base different, this is likely a read error. This rearrangement joins TRBV6-1 to TRBJ1-2, with 7 bases identical to TRBD1. This CDR3 is built from 13 residues. Trimming at V came to 7 bases and at J to 2 bases, leaving 4 bases not matched to a gene. Germline V gene data show CDR1 as MNHNS and CDR2 as SASEGT. CDR3 sequence: CASTLQGNYGYTF. CDR3 sequence (DNA): TGTGCCAGCACTTTACAGGGGAACTATGGCTACACCTTC.